The clone carrying this TCR beta chain was seen a handful of times. What it recognizes is unknown. A much larger clone differs by one base, so this may be a read error. TCRdb ran MiXCR on the multiplex PCR reads and lists one entry per CDR3 protein. The table lists about 140,000 distinct CDR3 sequences, around 20% of them singletons. This CDR3 is 15 amino acids long. Looked up from germline, CDR1 is SQVTM and CDR2 is ANQGSEA. With 8 bases removed from V and 2 bases from J, the gap between germline ends came to 20 bases. This sample is part of a study of breast tumors, draining lymph nodes, adjacent tissues. Study outcomes and limitations: Data only fit, rather than demonstrated, lymph node origin of most tumor T cells. Tumor repertoires ranked between lymph nodes and nontumor tissue in diversity, with V and J gene preferences. Findings are consistent with lymph node origin and intratumoral expansion of most tumor T cells.

The lymph nodes were axillary draining lymph nodes from breast cancer patients. This TCR came from a female donor with breast cancer. Some clones in this sample may be carry-over from other donors' samples. The specimen was axillary lymph node tissue. The V gene is TRBV29-1, the J gene TRBJ2-3; D may match TRBD1 or TRBD2 (5 bases each). CDR3 residues: CSLLPRDPVTDTQYF. CDR3 sequence (DNA): TGCAGCCTCCTTCCACGGGACCCCGTCACAGATACGCAGTATTTT.